This TCR beta chain is drawn from a study of blood T cell repertoires in COVID-19. For the study at large: T cells, B-cell-depleted T cells, or PBMCs provided the cDNA or gDNA that served as material.

Trimming removed 5 bases from V and 4 bases from J; junction bases left unmatched: 24. The CDR3 is 20 residues long. Germline CDR1 reads MNHEY; CDR2 reads SMNVEV (reference sequence). Sequencing was performed with immunoSEQ multiplex PCR; in TCRdb, only in-frame clones are kept and a portion is missing. Of just over 35,000 clones listed, about 85% are singletons. The source of this sequence is a man in his 60s with acute or convalescent COVID-19. The material sequenced was peripheral blood. The genes are TRBV27 and TRBJ1-2, with 8 bases matching TRBD1. The DNA for the CDR3 is TGTGCCAGCAGTCGAAGCAGGGGGCGACCTCAAAACCAGGTTCTCTATGGCTACACCTTC. It encodes CASSRSRGRPQNQVLYGYTF.